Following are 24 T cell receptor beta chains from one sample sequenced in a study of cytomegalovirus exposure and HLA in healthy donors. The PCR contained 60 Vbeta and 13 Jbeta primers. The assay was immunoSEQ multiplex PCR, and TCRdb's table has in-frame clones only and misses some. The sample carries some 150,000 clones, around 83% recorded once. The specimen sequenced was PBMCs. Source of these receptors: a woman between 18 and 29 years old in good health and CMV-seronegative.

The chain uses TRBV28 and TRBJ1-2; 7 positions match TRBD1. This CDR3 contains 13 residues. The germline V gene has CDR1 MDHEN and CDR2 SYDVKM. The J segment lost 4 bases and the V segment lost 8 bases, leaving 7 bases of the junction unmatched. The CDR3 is CASSLGTAYGYTF. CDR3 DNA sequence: TGTGCCAGCTCCCTGGGGACAGCCTATGGCTACACCTTC.

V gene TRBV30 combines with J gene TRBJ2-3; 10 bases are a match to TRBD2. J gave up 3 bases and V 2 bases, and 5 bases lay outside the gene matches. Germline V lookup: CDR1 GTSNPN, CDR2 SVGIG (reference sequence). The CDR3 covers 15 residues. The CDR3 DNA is TGTGCCTGGAGTAGAAGCGGGAGGGGAACAGATACGCAGTATTTT. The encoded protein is CAWSRSGRGTDTQYF.

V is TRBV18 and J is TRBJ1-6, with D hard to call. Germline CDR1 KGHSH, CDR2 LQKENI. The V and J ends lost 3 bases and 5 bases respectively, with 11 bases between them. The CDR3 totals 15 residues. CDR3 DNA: TGTGCCAGCTCACCGAGAGATACTAATAATTCACCCCTCCACTTT. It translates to CASSPRDTNNSPLHF.

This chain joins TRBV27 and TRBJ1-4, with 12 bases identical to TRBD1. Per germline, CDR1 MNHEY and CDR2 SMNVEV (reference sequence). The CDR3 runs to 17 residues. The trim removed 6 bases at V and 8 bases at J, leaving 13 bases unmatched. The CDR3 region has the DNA TGTGCCAGCAGGCCCTCCGGGACAGGGGGCTTCGGGGAAAAACTGTTTTTT. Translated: CASRPSGTGGFGEKLFF.

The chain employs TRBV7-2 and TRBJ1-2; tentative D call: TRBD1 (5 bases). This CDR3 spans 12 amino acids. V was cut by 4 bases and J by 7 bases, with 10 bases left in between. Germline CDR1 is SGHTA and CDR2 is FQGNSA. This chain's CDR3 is CASSSRGGGYTF. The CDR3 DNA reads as TGTGCCAGCAGCTCGCGCGGGGGTGGCTACACCTTC. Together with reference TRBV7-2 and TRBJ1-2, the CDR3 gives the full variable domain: GAGVSQSPSNKVTEKGKDVELRCDPISGHTALYWYRQSLGQGLEFLIYFQGNSAPDKSGLPSDRFSAERTGGSVSTLTIQRTQQEDSAVYLCASSSRGGGYTFGSGTRLTVV.

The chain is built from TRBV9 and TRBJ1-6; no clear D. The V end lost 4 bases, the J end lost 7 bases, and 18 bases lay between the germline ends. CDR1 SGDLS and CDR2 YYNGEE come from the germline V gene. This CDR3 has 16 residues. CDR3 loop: CASSPDPGVGNSPLHF. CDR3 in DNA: TGTGCCAGCAGCCCGGACCCCGGGGTTGGCAATTCACCCCTCCACTTT.

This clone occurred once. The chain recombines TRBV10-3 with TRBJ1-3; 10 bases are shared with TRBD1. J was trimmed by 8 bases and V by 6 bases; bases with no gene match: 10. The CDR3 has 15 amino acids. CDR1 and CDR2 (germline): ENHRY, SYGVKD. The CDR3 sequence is CAISAPGQGRDTIYF. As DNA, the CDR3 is TGTGCCATCAGCGCACCGGGACAGGGGAGGGACACCATATATTTT.

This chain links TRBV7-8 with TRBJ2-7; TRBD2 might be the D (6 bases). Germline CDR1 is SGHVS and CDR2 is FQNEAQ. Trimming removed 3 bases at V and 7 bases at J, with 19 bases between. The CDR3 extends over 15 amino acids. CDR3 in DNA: TGTGCCAGCAGCTTTTTGGGCGGGATGGCCTTGGAGCAGTACTTC. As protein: CASSFLGGMALEQYF. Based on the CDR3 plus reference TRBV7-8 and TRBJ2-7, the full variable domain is GAGVSQSPRYKVAKRGQDVALRCDPISGHVSLFWYQQALGQGPEFLTYFQNEAQLDKSGLPSDRFFAERPEGSVSTLKIQRTQQEDSAVYLCASSFLGGMALEQYFGPGTRLTVT.

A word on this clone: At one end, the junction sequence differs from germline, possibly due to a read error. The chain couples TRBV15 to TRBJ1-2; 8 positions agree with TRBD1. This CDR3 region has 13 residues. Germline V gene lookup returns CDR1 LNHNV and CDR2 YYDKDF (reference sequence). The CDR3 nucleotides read TGTGCCATCAGCAGAGGACAGGGAGAGGGCTACACCTTC. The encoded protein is CAISRGQGEGYTF.

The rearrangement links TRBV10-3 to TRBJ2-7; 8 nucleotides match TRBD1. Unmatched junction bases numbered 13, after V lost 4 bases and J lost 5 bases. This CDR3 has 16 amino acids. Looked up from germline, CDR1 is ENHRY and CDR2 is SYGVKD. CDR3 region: CAISANTGGIKNEQYF. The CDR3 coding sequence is TGTGCCATCAGTGCCAATACAGGGGGGATTAAGAACGAGCAGTACTTC.

CDR3 bases: TGTGCCAGCAGATATAGCAATCAGCCCCAGCATTTT. Its protein is CASRYSNQPQHF. V gene TRBV6-6 combines with J gene TRBJ1-5; D is ambiguous. Trimming left V 6 bases short and J 0 bases short, with 3 bases between. The CDR3 covers 12 residues. Germline V gene lookup returns CDR1 MNHNY and CDR2 SVGAGI (reference sequence).

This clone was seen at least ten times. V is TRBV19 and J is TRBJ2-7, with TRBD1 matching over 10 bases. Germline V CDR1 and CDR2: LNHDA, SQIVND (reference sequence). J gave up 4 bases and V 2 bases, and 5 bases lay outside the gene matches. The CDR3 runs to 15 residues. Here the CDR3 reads CASSIQTGGRYEQYF. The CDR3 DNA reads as TGTGCCAGTAGTATACAGACAGGGGGCCGATACGAGCAGTACTTC. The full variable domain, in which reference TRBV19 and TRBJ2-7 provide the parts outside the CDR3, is DGGITQSPKYLFRKEGQNVTLSCEQNLNHDAMYWYRQDPGQGLRLIYYSQIVNDFQKGDIAEGYSVSREKKESFPLTVTSAQKNPTAFYLCASSIQTGGRYEQYFGPGTRLTVT.

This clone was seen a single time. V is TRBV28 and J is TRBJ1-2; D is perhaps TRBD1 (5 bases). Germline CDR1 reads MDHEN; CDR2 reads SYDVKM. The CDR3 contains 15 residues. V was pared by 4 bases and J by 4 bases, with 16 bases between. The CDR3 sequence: CASSSLTAGGYGYTF. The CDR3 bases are TGTGCCAGCAGTTCCCTCACGGCGGGGGGCTATGGCTACACCTTC.

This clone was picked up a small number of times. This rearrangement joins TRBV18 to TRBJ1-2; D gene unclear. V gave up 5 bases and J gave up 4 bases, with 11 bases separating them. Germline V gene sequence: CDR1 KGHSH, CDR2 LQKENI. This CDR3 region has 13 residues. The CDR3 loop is CASSSWESYGYTF. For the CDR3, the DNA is TGTGCCAGCTCATCCTGGGAGAGCTATGGCTACACCTTC.

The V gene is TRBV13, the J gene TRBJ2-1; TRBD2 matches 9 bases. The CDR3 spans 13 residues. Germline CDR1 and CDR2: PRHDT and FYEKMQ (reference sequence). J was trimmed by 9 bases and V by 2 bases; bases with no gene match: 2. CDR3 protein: CASSLSAGGEQFF. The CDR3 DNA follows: TGTGCCAGCAGCTTATCAGCGGGGGGTGAGCAGTTCTTC.

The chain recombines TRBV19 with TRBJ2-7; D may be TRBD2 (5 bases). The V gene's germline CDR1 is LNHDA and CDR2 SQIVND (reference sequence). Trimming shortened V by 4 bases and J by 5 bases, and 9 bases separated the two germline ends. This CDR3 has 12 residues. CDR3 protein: CASSRGQNEQYF. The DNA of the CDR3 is TGTGCCAGTAGTAGAGGGCAGAACGAGCAGTACTTC.

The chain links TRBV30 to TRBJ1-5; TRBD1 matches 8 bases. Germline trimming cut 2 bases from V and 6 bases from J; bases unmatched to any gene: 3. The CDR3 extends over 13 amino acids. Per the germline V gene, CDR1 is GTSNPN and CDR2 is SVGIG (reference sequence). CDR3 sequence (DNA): TGTGCCTGGAGTTCAGGGGGCGGTCAGCCCCAGCATTTT. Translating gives CAWSSGGGQPQHF. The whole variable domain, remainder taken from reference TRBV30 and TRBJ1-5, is SQTIHQWPATLVQPVGSPLSLECTVEGTSNPNLYWYRQAAGRGLQLLFYSVGIGQISSEVPQNLSASRPQDRQFILSSKKLLLSDSGFYLCAWSSGGGQPQHFGDGTRLSIL.

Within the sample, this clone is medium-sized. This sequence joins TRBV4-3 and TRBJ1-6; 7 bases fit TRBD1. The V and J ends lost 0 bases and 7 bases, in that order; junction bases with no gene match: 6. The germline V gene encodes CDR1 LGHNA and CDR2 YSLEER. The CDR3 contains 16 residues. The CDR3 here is CASSQDAGGKNSPLHF. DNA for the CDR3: TGCGCCAGCAGCCAAGATGCAGGGGGGAAGAATTCACCCCTCCACTTT.

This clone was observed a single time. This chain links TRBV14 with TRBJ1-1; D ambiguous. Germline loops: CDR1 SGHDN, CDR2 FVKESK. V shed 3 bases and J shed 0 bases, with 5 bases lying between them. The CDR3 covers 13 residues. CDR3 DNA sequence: TGTGCCAGCAGCCAGAACATGAACACTGAAGCTTTCTTT. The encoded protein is CASSQNMNTEAFF.

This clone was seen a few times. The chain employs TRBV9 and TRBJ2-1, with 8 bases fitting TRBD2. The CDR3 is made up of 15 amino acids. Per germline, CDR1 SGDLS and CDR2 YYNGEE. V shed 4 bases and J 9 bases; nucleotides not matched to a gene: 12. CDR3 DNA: TGTGCCAGCAGCCCCCTCCCCGGGGGGGGTAGTGAGCAGTTCTTC. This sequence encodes CASSPLPGGGSEQFF.

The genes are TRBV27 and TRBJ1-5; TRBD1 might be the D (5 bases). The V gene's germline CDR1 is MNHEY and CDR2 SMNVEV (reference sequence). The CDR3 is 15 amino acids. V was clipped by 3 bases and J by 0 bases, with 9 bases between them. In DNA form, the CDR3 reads TGTGCCAGCAGTTTCCGGGGGGATAGCAATCAGCCCCAGCATTTT. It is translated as CASSFRGDSNQPQHF.

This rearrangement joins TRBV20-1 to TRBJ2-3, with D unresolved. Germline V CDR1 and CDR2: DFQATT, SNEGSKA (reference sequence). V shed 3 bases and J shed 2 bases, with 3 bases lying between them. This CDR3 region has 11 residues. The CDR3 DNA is TGCAGTGCTAGCGTCACAGATACGCAGTATTTT. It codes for CSASVTDTQYF.

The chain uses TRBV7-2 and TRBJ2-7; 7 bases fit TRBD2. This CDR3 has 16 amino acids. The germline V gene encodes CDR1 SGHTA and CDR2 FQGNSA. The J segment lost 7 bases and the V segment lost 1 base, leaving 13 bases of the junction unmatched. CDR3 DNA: TGTGCCAGCAGCTTAGTACGGGGCGGGAGAGAATTAGAGCAGTACTTC. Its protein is CASSLVRGGRELEQYF.

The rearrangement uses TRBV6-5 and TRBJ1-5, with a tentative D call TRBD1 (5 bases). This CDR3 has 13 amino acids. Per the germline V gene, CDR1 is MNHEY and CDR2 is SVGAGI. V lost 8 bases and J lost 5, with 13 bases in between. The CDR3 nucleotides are TGTGCCAGCGGAGCCCGGGACTATCAGCCCCAGCATTTT. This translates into CASGARDYQPQHF.